The rows below give T cell receptor beta chains drawn from one sample of a study of glioma-infiltrating T cells after dendritic cell vaccination. TCRdb's copy holds only in-frame clones and misses some; the assay was immunoSEQ multiplex PCR. The sample carries tens of thousands of clones, more than 70% recorded once. The source was blood, collected after dendritic cell vaccination. These receptors were taken from a human donor with glioblastoma. Each CDR3 is given with its conserved first and last residue. D genes are given only for firm matches. A clone size is listed for some rows: how often the clone was seen (once, few, many), or a class if it is expanded.

>.|.|TRBJ2-3|TRBV6-1
TGTGCCAGCAGTGATCCTTCCAGTCGCAGTACAGATACGCAGTATTTT
CASSDPSSRSTDTQYF
>.|.|TRBJ2-5|TRBV4-3
TGCGCCAGCAGCCTGGGTACTCTGGGGGCAGAGACCCAGTACTTC
CASSLGTLGAETQYF
>.|.|TRBJ2-7|TRBV2
TGTGCCAGCAAAAGTAGGCGACAGGAACGCACCTACGAGCAGTACTTC
CASKSRRQERTYEQYF
>.|.|TRBJ2-3|TRBV18
TGTGCCAGCTCAGGACAGGGAGGGGCAGATACGCAGTATTTT
CASSGQGGADTQYF
>.|.|TRBJ2-3|TRBV4-3
TGCGCCAGCAGCCATGAGGGAGCCGTCACAGATACGCAGTATTTT
CASSHEGAVTDTQYF
>once|TRBD1|TRBJ2-7|TRBV5-1
TGCGCCAGCAGCGTCCGCGGGACAGGGGACAGGGGCGAGCAGTACTTC
CASSVRGTGDRGEQYF
>.|TRBD1|TRBJ2-7|TRBV27
TGTGCCAGCAGTTTTGGCCCCAAGTTCCTTGGGGACAGGATCCTCTCCTACGAGCAGTACTTC
CASSFGPKFLGDRILSYEQYF
>.|.|TRBJ1-2|TRBV7-9
TGTGCCAGCAGCTTAGAGGGGATTTCCCATTATGGCTACACCTTC
CASSLEGISHYGYTF
>.|TRBD1|TRBJ1-1|TRBV29-1
TGCAGCGCCTCCGGGACAGGGAGGACTGAAGCTTTCTTT
CSASGTGRTEAFF
>.|TRBD2|TRBJ2-5|TRBV6-5
TGTGCCAGCAGTTCCTCTAGCGGGGGGGAACAAGAGACCCAGTACTTC
CASSSSSGGEQETQYF
>.|.|TRBJ2-3|TRBV7-2
TGTGCCAGCAGCTTAGGCTCTCTCAGGGTCCACACAGATACGCAGTATTTT
CASSLGSLRVHTDTQYF
>.|TRBD1|TRBJ2-1|TRBV5-8
TGTGCCAGCAGGGGCCCGGGACAGGGCTCCAATGAGCAGTTCTTC
CASRGPGQGSNEQFF
>.|.|TRBJ2-7|TRBV5-4
TGTGCCAGCAGCTTCGGGACTCCCTCGGGGCAGTACTTC
CASSFGTPSGQYF
>.|.|TRBJ2-7|TRBV10-3
TGTGCCATCCGTGGAGAGCATCAAGTTTCCTACGAGCAGTACTTC
CAIRGEHQVSYEQYF
>.|TRBD1|TRBJ2-1|TRBV20-1
TGCAGTGCACGACAGGGAAATGAGCAGTTCTTC
CSARQGNEQFF
>.|.|TRBJ1-2|TRBV5-1
TGCGCCAGCAGCTCGGCGTCAGGGGTTAACTATGGCTACACCTTC
CASSSASGVNYGYTF
>.|TRBD2|TRBJ2-7|TRBV4-2
TGTGCCAGCAGCCTTCTAGCGGGGGGCTACGAGCAGTACTTC
CASSLLAGGYEQYF
>.|TRBD1|TRBJ1-4|TRBV28
TGTGCCAGCAGTGTCCGGACAGGGGTCGGGGAAAAACTGTTTTTT
CASSVRTGVGEKLFF
>.|TRBD1|TRBJ1-2|TRBV5-1
TGCGCCAGCAGCTTGGAGGACAGGGAGGTCTATGGCTACACCTTC
CASSLEDREVYGYTF
>.|.|TRBJ1-1|TRBV4-1
TGCGCCAGCAGCCAAGTTTCAGGTAAGATGAACACTGAAGCTTTCTTT
CASSQVSGKMNTEAFF
>.|TRBD2|TRBJ2-3|TRBV2
TGTGCCAGCAGAACTGGACTAGCGGGGGCTGATACGCAGTATTTT
CASRTGLAGADTQYF
>.|TRBD1|TRBJ2-1|TRBV29-1
TGCAGCGCCGGGACAGGGGGCGCTGAGCAGTTCTTC
CSAGTGGAEQFF
>.|.|TRBJ1-1|TRBV6-5
TGTGCCAGCAGTACGGCCAGGGAGAACACTGAAGCTTTCTTT
CASSTARENTEAFF
>.|.|TRBJ1-2|TRBV4-1
TGCGCCAGCAGCCAAGTAGGGGAGGGCTTCTATGGCTACACCTTC
CASSQVGEGFYGYTF